This TCR beta chain came from a study of blood T cell repertoires in COVID-19. Turning to the study itself: Collection of acute and convalescent COVID-19 samples took place in the United States, Italy and Spain. Sources were T cells, B-cell-depleted T cells, or PBMCs; the material itself was cDNA or gDNA.

Trimming took 4 bases from V and 5 from J; bases not matched to a gene: 14. Germline CDR1 MNHEY, CDR2 SMNVEV (reference sequence). CDR3 length: 19 amino acids. Repertoires were generated with immunoSEQ multiplex PCR, while TCRdb's copy carries only in-frame clones and drops some. Among 78,000 or so clones listed, roughly 82% were seen once. This clonotype was sampled from an elderly man with acute or convalescent COVID-19. Sequences were obtained from peripheral blood. The genes are TRBV27 and TRBJ2-5, with 15 bases aligning to TRBD2. CDR3 sequence: CASSSGGLAGGPGGETQYF. As DNA, the CDR3 is TGTGCCAGCAGTTCCGGAGGACTAGCGGGGGGGCCCGGTGGGGAGACCCAGTACTTC.